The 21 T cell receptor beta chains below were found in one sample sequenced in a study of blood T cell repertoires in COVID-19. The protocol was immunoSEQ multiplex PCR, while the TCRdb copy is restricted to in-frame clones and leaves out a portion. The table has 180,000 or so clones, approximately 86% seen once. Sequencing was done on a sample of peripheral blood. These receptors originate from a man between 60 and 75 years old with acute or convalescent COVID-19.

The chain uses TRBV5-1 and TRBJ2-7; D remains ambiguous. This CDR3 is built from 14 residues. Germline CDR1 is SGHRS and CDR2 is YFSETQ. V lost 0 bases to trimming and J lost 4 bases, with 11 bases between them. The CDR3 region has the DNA TGCGCCAGCAGCTTGGCCCCGACAAGATACGAGCAGTACTTC. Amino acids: CASSLAPTRYEQYF.

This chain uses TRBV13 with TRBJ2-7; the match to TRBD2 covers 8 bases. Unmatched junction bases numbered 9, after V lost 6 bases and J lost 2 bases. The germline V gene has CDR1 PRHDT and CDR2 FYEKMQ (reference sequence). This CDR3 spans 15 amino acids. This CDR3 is CASSTFGLAPYEQYF. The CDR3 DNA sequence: TGTGCCAGCAGTACGTTCGGACTAGCTCCCTACGAGCAGTACTTC.

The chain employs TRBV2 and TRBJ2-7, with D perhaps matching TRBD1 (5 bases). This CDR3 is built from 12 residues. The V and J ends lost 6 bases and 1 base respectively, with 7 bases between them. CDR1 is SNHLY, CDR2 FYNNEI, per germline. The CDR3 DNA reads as TGTGCCAGCAGCGACAGATCCTACGAGCAGTACTTC. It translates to CASSDRSYEQYF.

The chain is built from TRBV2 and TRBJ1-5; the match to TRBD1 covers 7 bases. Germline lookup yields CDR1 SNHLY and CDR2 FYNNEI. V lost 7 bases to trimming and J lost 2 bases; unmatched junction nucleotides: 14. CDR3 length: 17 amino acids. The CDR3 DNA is TGTGCCAGCATGCGCCGGGACAGTGGAGATCGCAATCAGCCCCAGCATTTT. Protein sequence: CASMRRDSGDRNQPQHF.

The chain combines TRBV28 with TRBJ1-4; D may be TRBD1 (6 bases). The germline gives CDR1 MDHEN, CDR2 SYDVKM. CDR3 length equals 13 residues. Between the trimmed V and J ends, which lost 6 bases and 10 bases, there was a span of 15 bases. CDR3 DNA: TGTGCCAGCAGCCCCGGGGGGGGCCGAAAACTGTTTTTT. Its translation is CASSPGGGRKLFF.

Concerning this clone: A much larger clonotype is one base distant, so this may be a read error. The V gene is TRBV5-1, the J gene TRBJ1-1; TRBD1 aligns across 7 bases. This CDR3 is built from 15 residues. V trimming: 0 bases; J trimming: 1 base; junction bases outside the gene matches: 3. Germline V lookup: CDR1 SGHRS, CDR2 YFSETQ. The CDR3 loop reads CASSLGGTANTEAFF. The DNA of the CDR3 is TGCGCCAGCAGCTTGGGAGGGACAGCGAACACTGAAGCTTTCTTT.

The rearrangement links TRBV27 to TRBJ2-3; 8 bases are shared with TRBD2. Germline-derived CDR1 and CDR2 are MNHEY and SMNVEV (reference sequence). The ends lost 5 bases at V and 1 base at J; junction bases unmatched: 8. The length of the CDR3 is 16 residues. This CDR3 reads CASSPPGLGGTDTQYF. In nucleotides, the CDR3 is TGTGCCAGCAGTCCACCGGGACTAGGAGGCACAGATACGCAGTATTTT.

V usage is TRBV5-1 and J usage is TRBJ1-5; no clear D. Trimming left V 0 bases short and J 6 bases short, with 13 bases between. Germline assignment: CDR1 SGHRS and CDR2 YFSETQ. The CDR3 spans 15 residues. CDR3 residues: CASSLVSGIPQPQHF. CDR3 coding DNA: TGCGCCAGCAGCTTGGTGTCGGGGATCCCTCAGCCCCAGCATTTT.

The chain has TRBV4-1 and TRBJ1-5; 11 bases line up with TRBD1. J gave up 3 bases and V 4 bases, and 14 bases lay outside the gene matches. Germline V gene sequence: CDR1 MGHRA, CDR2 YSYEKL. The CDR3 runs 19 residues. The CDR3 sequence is CASSLVRTGGSRTNQPQHF. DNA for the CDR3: TGCGCCAGCAGCCTAGTCCGGACAGGGGGCTCCCGCACCAATCAGCCCCAGCATTTT.

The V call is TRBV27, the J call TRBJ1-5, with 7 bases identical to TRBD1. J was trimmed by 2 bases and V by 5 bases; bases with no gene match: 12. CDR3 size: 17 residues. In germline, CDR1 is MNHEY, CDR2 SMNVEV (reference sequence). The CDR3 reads CASSVLGTASGNQPQHF. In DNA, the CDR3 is TGTGCCAGCAGTGTGCTAGGGACAGCCTCGGGCAATCAGCCCCAGCATTTT.

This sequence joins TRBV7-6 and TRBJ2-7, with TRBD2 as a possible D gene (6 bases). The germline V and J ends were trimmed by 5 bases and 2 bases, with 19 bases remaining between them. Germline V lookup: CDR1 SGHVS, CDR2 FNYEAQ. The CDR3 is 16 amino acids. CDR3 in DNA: TGTGCCAGCAGCGTACGTTCGGCGGGATCCCCCTACGAGCAGTACTTC. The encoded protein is CASSVRSAGSPYEQYF.

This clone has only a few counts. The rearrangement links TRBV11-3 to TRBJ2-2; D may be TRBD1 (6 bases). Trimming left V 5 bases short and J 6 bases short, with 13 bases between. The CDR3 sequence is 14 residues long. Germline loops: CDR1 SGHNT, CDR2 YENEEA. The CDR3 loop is CASSQTGVAGELFF. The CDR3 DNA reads TGTGCCAGCAGCCAGACAGGAGTCGCCGGGGAGCTGTTTTTT. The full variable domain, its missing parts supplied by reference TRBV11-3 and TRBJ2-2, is EAGVVQSPRYKIIEKKQPVAFWCNPISGHNTLYWYLQNLGQGPELLIRYENEEAVDDSQLPKDRFSAERLKGVDSTLKIQPAELGDSAVYLCASSQTGVAGELFFGEGSRLTVL.

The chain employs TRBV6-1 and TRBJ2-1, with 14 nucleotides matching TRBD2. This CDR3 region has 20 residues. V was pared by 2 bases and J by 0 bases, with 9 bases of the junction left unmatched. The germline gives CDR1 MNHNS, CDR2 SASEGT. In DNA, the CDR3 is TGTGCCAGCAGTGAACGGGGGACTAGCGGGAGTCATTCCTCCTACAATGAGCAGTTCTTC. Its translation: CASSERGTSGSHSSYNEQFF.

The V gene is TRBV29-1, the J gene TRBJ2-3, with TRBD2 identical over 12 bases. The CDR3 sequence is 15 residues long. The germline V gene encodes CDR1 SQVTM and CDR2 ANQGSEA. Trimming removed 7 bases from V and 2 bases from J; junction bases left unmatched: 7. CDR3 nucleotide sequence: TGCAGCGGGCTAGGACTAGCGGGAAACACAGATACGCAGTATTTT. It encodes CSGLGLAGNTDTQYF.

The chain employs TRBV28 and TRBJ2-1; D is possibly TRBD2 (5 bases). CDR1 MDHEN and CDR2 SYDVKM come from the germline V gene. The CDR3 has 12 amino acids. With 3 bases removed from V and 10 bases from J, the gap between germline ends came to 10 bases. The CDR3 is CASSFEAGEQFF. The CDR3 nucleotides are TGTGCCAGCAGTTTCGAGGCGGGCGAGCAGTTCTTC.

Here the CDR3 reads CASSDAGGRKTQYF. The CDR3 DNA reads as TGTGCCAGCAGCGACGCAGGGGGCAGAAAGACCCAGTACTTC. The chain recombines TRBV7-2 with TRBJ2-5; 8 nucleotides align to TRBD1. CDR1 SGHTA and CDR2 FQGNSA come from the germline V gene. With V trimmed by 5 bases and J by 6 bases, 8 bases remained unmatched. CDR3 length equals 14 residues.

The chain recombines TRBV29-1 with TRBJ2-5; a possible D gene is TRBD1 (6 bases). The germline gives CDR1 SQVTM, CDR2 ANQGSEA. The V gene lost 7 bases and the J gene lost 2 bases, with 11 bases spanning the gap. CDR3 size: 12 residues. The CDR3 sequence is CSGDRLQETQYF. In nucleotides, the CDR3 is TGCAGCGGCGACAGGCTACAAGAGACCCAGTACTTC.

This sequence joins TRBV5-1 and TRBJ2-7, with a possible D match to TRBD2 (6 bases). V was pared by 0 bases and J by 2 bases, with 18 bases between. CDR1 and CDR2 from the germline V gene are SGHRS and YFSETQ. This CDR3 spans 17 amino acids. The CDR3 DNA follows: TGCGCCAGCAGCTTGGGACCTACGGGACTGAGAACCTACGAGCAGTACTTC. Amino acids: CASSLGPTGLRTYEQYF.

The CDR3 reads CASSPLGSGSINEQFF. CDR3 in DNA: TGTGCCAGCTCACCACTGGGGAGCGGGAGTATCAATGAGCAGTTCTTC. The chain recombines TRBV18 with TRBJ2-1, with 8 bases matching TRBD2. From germline, CDR1 is KGHSH and CDR2 LQKENI. V dropped 1 base and J dropped 6; count of bases not matched to a gene: 8. The CDR3 loop spans 16 amino acids.

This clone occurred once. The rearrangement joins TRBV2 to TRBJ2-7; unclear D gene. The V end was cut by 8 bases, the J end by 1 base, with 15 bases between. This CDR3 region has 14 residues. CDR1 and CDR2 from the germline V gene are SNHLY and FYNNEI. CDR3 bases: TGTGCCAGCCACCCGACACCGGCATCCTACGAGCAGTACTTC. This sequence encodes CASHPTPASYEQYF.

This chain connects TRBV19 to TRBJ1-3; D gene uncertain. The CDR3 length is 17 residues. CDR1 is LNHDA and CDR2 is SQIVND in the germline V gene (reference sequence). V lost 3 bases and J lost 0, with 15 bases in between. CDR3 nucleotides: TGTGCCAGTAGTATTAGCGTCGGCGGCCTCTCTGGAAACACCATATATTTT. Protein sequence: CASSISVGGLSGNTIYF.